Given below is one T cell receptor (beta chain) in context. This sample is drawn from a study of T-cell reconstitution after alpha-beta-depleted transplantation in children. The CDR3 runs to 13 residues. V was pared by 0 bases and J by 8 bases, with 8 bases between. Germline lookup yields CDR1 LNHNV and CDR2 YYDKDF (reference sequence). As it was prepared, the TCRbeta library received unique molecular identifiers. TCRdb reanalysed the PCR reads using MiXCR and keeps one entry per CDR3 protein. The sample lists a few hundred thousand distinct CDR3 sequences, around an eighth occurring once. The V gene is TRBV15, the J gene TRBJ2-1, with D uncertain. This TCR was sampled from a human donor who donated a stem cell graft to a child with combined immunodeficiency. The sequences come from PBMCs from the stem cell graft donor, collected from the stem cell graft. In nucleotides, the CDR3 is TGTGCCACCAGCAGAGAGGCAAGGGATGAGCAGTTCTTC. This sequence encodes CATSREARDEQFF.